The T cell receptor (beta chain) described here comes from a study of identical twins. Germline values: CDR1 GTSNPN, CDR2 SVGIG (reference sequence). This CDR3 has 14 amino acids. After removal of 4 bases from V and 13 bases from J, the junction contained 11 bases not matched to a gene. General observations from the study: Clonotypes of the beta chain that were abundant in cord blood carried fewer insertions (memory repertoires showed none).

Notes on this clonotype: The antigen is undetermined.

TCRdb redid the calling of the 5' RACE reads with MiXCR, one entry per CDR3 protein. The sample has some 690,000 distinct CDR3 sequences; around 21% are singletons. This sample also appeared in a second study, on T cells expressing NK-cell markers. That paper adds: Of the CD8+ T cells in about 6 donors, about 1.0-8% belonged to dominant NKG2C+ clonotypes.

The chain couples TRBV30 to TRBJ2-3; TRBD2 matches 13 bases. Material: PBMCs. The sequence came from a woman between 18 and 30 years old in good health. The CDR3 spells CAWMRLAGGPREYF. Here the CDR3 DNA reads TGTGCCTGGATGAGACTAGCGGGAGGCCCTAGGGAGTATTTT. The whole variable domain, filled in from reference TRBV30 and TRBJ2-3, reads SQTIHQWPATLVQPVGSPLSLECTVEGTSNPNLYWYRQAAGRGLQLLFYSVGIGQISSEVPQNLSASRPQDRQFILSSKKLLLSDSGFYLCAWMRLAGGPREYFGPGTRLTVL.